Below are 20 T cell receptor beta chains sequenced from a single sample in a study of cytomegalovirus exposure and HLA in healthy donors. The PCR used 60 Vbeta and 13 Jbeta primers. The table came from immunoSEQ multiplex PCR; TCRdb's copy has only in-frame clones and leaves some out. In the table there are 65,000 to 100,000 clones, over 60% of which are singletons. Specimen: PBMCs. These receptor sequences come from a female donor in good health and CMV-seronegative.

The chain uses TRBV7-6 and TRBJ1-1; no clear D. With 1 base removed from V and 0 bases from J, the gap between germline ends came to 12 bases. The germline V gene has CDR1 SGHVS and CDR2 FNYEAQ. This CDR3 comprises 16 residues. The CDR3 loop reads CASSLGGANLNTEAFF. CDR3 bases: TGTGCCAGCAGCTTAGGGGGAGCTAACTTGAACACTGAAGCTTTCTTT.

This clone has just a few counts. The CDR3 DNA reads as TGTGCCAGCAGTTTAAGCAGGGTGCAAGGCTACACCTTC. Residues: CASSLSRVQGYTF. This rearrangement joins TRBV27 to TRBJ1-2, with D perhaps matching TRBD1 (5 bases). CDR3 length: 13 amino acids. Germline values: CDR1 MNHEY, CDR2 SMNVEV (reference sequence). V gave up 2 bases and J gave up 8 bases, with 12 bases separating them.

The chain has TRBV2 and TRBJ2-7; the match to TRBD2 covers 10 bases. The junction had 7 bases not matched to a gene; V was cut back by 4 bases and J by 4 bases. The CDR3 length is 15 residues. CDR1 and CDR2 from the germline V gene are SNHLY and FYNNEI. This CDR3 reads CASSGPGTSDYEQYF. The DNA for the CDR3 is TGTGCCAGCAGTGGCCCCGGGACTAGCGATTACGAGCAGTACTTC.

This chain joins TRBV28 and TRBJ1-1; D is unclear. Germline V gives CDR1 MDHEN, CDR2 SYDVKM. The CDR3 is 13 residues long. Trimming shortened V by 5 bases and J by 8 bases, and 15 bases separated the two germline ends. DNA of the CDR3: TGTGCCAGCAGTCTGGAGCTGAAACTAGAAGCTTTCTTT. It encodes CASSLELKLEAFF.

This clone was observed a handful of times. CDR3 amino acids: CASSSRRWEQYF. The CDR3, as DNA: TGTGCCAGCAGCTCCCGGCGGTGGGAGCAGTACTTC. V and J are TRBV7-2 and TRBJ2-7; D gene ambiguous. Trimming took 4 bases from V and 7 from J, leaving 11 bases between them. The CDR3 is made up of 12 amino acids. The germline CDR1 and CDR2 sequences are SGHTA and FQGNSA. The full variable domain, rest sourced from reference TRBV7-2 and TRBJ2-7, is GAGVSQSPSNKVTEKGKDVELRCDPISGHTALYWYRQSLGQGLEFLIYFQGNSAPDKSGLPSDRFSAERTGGSVSTLTIQRTQQEDSAVYLCASSSRRWEQYFGPGTRLTVT.

This clone was found a few times. The V call is TRBV5-1, the J call TRBJ1-4, with a weak D call TRBD1 (5 bases). V was clipped by 4 bases and J by 12 bases, with 22 bases between them. CDR1 is SGHRS, CDR2 YFSETQ, per germline. This CDR3 contains 15 residues. CDR3 in DNA: TGCGCCAGCAGCACCAGCGGGGACTTAAGTTTGGAACTGTTTTTT. This sequence encodes CASSTSGDLSLELFF.

CDR3 sequence (DNA): TGTGCCAGCAGCTTGCGGGGAAATACGCAGTATTTT. Protein: CASSLRGNTQYF. V usage is TRBV5-4 and J usage is TRBJ2-3; D perhaps matches TRBD2 (5 bases). The V and J ends lost 1 base and 7 bases respectively, with 7 bases between them. Per germline, CDR1 SGHNT and CDR2 YYREEE (reference sequence). The CDR3 loop spans 12 amino acids.

J is TRBJ2-3 and V is TRBV7-9; D uncertain. The CDR3 consists of 14 residues. The germline V gene encodes CDR1 SEHNR and CDR2 FQNEAQ (reference sequence). The V end lost 2 bases, the J end lost 1 base, and 7 bases lay between the germline ends. CDR3 in amino acids: CASSLQRGTDTQYF. The CDR3 DNA reads as TGTGCCAGCAGCTTACAGCGAGGCACAGATACGCAGTATTTT. Full variable domain (remainder filled in from reference TRBV7-9 and TRBJ2-3): DTGVSQNPRHKITKRGQNVTFRCDPISEHNRLYWYRQTLGQGPEFLTYFQNEAQLEKSRLLSDRFSAERPKGSFSTLEIQRTEQGDSAMYLCASSLQRGTDTQYFGPGTRLTVL.

The rearrangement links TRBV7-8 to TRBJ1-5, with D possibly matching TRBD1 (5 bases). V shed 1 base and J shed 8 bases, with 15 bases lying between them. Germline assignment: CDR1 SGHVS and CDR2 FQNEAQ. This CDR3 is built from 15 residues. This CDR3 reads CASSLVRQLGEPQHF. The CDR3 region has the DNA TGTGCCAGCAGCTTAGTTCGACAGTTAGGGGAGCCCCAGCATTTT. The variable domain in full, completed from reference TRBV7-8 and TRBJ1-5, reads GAGVSQSPRYKVAKRGQDVALRCDPISGHVSLFWYQQALGQGPEFLTYFQNEAQLDKSGLPSDRFFAERPEGSVSTLKIQRTQQEDSAVYLCASSLVRQLGEPQHFGDGTRLSIL.

The chain links TRBV9 to TRBJ1-3; 7 nucleotides line up with TRBD1. Germline assignment: CDR1 SGDLS and CDR2 YYNGEE. J lost 4 bases, V lost 0 bases, and 10 bases had no gene match. This CDR3 spans 17 amino acids. Here the CDR3 reads CASSVGNRGIDGNTIYF. The CDR3 nucleotides read TGTGCCAGCAGCGTAGGTAACAGGGGAATAGACGGAAACACCATATATTTT.

The chain employs TRBV5-4 and TRBJ2-5; D perhaps matches TRBD1 (6 bases). The CDR3 length is 14 residues. The germline gives CDR1 SGHNT, CDR2 YYREEE (reference sequence). Trimming took off 4 bases at V and 2 bases at J, with 12 bases between the two ends. The CDR3 DNA is TGTGCCAGCAGCCCAAGGACAGCTCAAGAGACCCAGTACTTC. Translated: CASSPRTAQETQYF. The full variable domain, completed using reference TRBV5-4 and TRBJ2-5, is ETGVTQSPTHLIKTRGQQVTLRCSSQSGHNTVSWYQQALGQGPQFIFQYYREEENGRGNFPPRFSGLQFPNYSSELNVNALELDDSALYLCASSPRTAQETQYFGPGTRLLVL.

DNA for the CDR3: TGTGCCAGCAGTGGCTGGAACACTGAAGCTTTCTTT. This encodes CASSGWNTEAFF. The chain employs TRBV6-5 and TRBJ1-1, with D unresolved. V lost 5 bases and J 1 base, leaving 5 bases between the germline ends. CDR3 size: 12 residues. Germline V lookup: CDR1 MNHEY, CDR2 SVGAGI.

The chain is built from TRBV18 and TRBJ1-5; 10 nucleotides line up with TRBD1. This CDR3 region has 15 residues. Trimming at V came to 4 bases and at J to 4 bases, leaving 4 bases not matched to a gene. Per germline, CDR1 KGHSH and CDR2 LQKENI. The CDR3 sequence: CASSQPGQGNQPQHF. The CDR3, as DNA: TGTGCCAGCTCACAGCCGGGACAGGGGAATCAGCCCCAGCATTTT.

The chain has TRBV18 and TRBJ1-1; TRBD1 might be the D (5 bases). V was cut by 3 bases and J by 3 bases, with 17 bases left in between. The CDR3 has 16 amino acids. Germline V lookup: CDR1 KGHSH, CDR2 LQKENI. In nucleotides, the CDR3 is TGTGCCAGCTCACCGCCCGGGAGAGGGGTCGACACTGAAGCTTTCTTT. Encoded protein: CASSPPGRGVDTEAFF.

The CDR3 sequence: CASSLAGQGAEEQYF. The CDR3 coding sequence is TGCGCCAGCAGCTTGGCCGGGCAGGGGGCGGAGGAGCAGTACTTC. V is TRBV5-1 and J is TRBJ2-5; 8 nucleotides line up with TRBD1. Trimming at V came to 0 bases and at J to 11 bases, leaving 12 bases not matched to a gene. The V gene's germline CDR1 is SGHRS and CDR2 YFSETQ. This CDR3 is 15 amino acids long.

This chain connects TRBV30 to TRBJ1-4, with a possible D match to TRBD1 (5 bases). V shed 1 base and J shed 8 bases, with 8 bases lying between them. The CDR3 has 12 residues. Germline values: CDR1 GTSNPN, CDR2 SVGIG (reference sequence). This CDR3 is CAWSGGLEKLFF. DNA for the CDR3: TGTGCCTGGAGTGGGGGACTCGAAAAACTGTTTTTT.

This CDR3 reads CASAGGTDTQYF. For the CDR3, the DNA is TGTGCCAGCGCCGGGGGCACAGATACGCAGTATTTT. The J gene is TRBJ2-3, the V gene TRBV6-1; D perhaps matches TRBD2 (5 bases). V was trimmed by 8 bases and J by 1 base, leaving 7 bases between them. The CDR3 runs to 12 residues. Per the germline V gene, CDR1 is MNHNS and CDR2 is SASEGT.

The chain links TRBV4-2 to TRBJ1-6; TRBD1 matches at 7 bases. Losses at the gene ends were 1 base for V and 6 bases for J; bases not matched to a gene: 0. The CDR3 covers 14 residues. Germline CDR1 reads LGHNA; CDR2 reads YNFKEQ. CDR3 loop: CASSQGDSNSPLHF. The CDR3, as DNA: TGTGCCAGCAGCCAAGGGGACAGTAATTCACCCCTCCACTTT.

Here the CDR3 reads CASSIGTTNTGELFF. DNA of the CDR3: TGTGCCAGTAGTATAGGGACAACGAACACCGGGGAGCTGTTTTTT. The chain is built from TRBV19 and TRBJ2-2; possible D gene TRBD1, 5 bases. V lost 1 base to trimming and J lost 0 bases, with 6 bases between them. In germline, CDR1 is LNHDA, CDR2 SQIVND (reference sequence). The CDR3 consists of 15 residues.

V gene TRBV5-1 combines with J gene TRBJ2-1; D uncertain. CDR3 size: 15 residues. Germline V CDR1 and CDR2: SGHRS, YFSETQ. The V gene lost 4 bases and the J gene lost 2 bases, with 13 bases spanning the gap. The CDR3 nucleotides read TGCGCCAGCAGCCGAGACACTGGCCCCTACAATGAGCAGTTCTTC. Protein product: CASSRDTGPYNEQFF. Looking up the rest from reference TRBV5-1 and TRBJ2-1 gives the full variable domain: KAGVTQTPRYLIKTRGQQVTLSCSPISGHRSVSWYQQTPGQGLQFLFEYFSETQRNKGNFPGRFSGRQFSNSRSEMNVSTLELGDSALYLCASSRDTGPYNEQFFGPGTRLTVL.